This entry concerns a single T cell receptor beta chain. The sample originates from a study of blood T cell repertoires in COVID-19. Germline values: CDR1 MNHEY, CDR2 SMNVEV (reference sequence). V was pared by 5 bases and J by 4 bases, with 14 bases of the junction left unmatched. The CDR3 is 18 residues long. Assay: immunoSEQ multiplex PCR; the TCRdb copy retains only in-frame clones and omits some. This table holds around 300,000 clones, almost 90% found once. This receptor was obtained from a woman aged 18-30 years with acute COVID-19. The material sequenced was PBMCs or T cells enriched from blood (not recorded which). The chain couples TRBV27 to TRBJ1-2, with 12 nucleotides matching TRBD1. The chain's CDR3 is CASSPRWAGTGGRYGYTF. The CDR3 nucleotides are TGTGCCAGCAGTCCCCGGTGGGCCGGGACAGGGGGCCGCTATGGCTACACCTTC.